These T cell receptor beta chains were read from a single sample in a study of shared clonotypes between healthy human individuals. Produced via immunoSEQ multiplex PCR; TCRdb's table is partial and in-frame only. This table holds around 1.9 million clones, just under 95% found once. The sequencing input was naive CD8+ T cells from PBMCs. These receptors were obtained from a man aged 18 to 29 in good health. Some clones in this sample may be carry-over from other donors' samples. Each CDR3 is given with its conserved first and last residue. Fields, in order: CDR3 length, clone size, J gene, D gene, V gene, CDR3 DNA, CDR3 protein. A D gene is named only where the DNA matches it firmly. The listing skips clone size in some rows; elsewhere it reads once, few, many or a size class.

len: 14; abundance: .; j_gene: TRBJ1-1; d_gene: .; v_gene: TRBV7-9; CDR3nt: TGTGCCAGCAGCCCCCCCGATAGGTACACTGAAGCTTTCTTT; CDR3aa: CASSPPDRYTEAFF
len: 13; abundance: .; j_gene: TRBJ1-2; d_gene: .; v_gene: TRBV28; CDR3nt: TGTGCCAGCAGTCCCCTAGGACCCTATGGCTACACCTTC; CDR3aa: CASSPLGPYGYTF
len: 15; abundance: .; j_gene: TRBJ2-7; d_gene: TRBD2; v_gene: TRBV28; CDR3nt: TGTGCCAGCCGCCCCTGGGGAGGGTCCAACTACGAGCAGTACTTC; CDR3aa: CASRPWGGSNYEQYF
len: 14; abundance: .; j_gene: TRBJ1-2; d_gene: .; v_gene: TRBV30; CDR3nt: TGTGCCTGGACCCTATCGATTCCTAACTATGGCTACACCTTC; CDR3aa: CAWTLSIPNYGYTF
len: 15; abundance: .; j_gene: TRBJ2-1; d_gene: TRBD2; v_gene: TRBV7-3; CDR3nt: TGTGCCAGCAGCTCGGAGGGACTAGCGGGCAATGAGCAGTTCTTC; CDR3aa: CASSSEGLAGNEQFF
len: 15; abundance: once; j_gene: TRBJ1-1; d_gene: TRBD1; v_gene: TRBV19; CDR3nt: TGTGCCAGTACCTGGACAGGCAAAATGAACACTGAAGCTTTCTTT; CDR3aa: CASTWTGKMNTEAFF
len: 14; abundance: .; j_gene: TRBJ2-1; d_gene: .; v_gene: TRBV11-2; CDR3nt: TGTGCCAGCAGCTTACAGATCCCAGGGATTGAGCAGTTCTTC; CDR3aa: CASSLQIPGIEQFF
len: 14; abundance: once; j_gene: TRBJ1-5; d_gene: .; v_gene: TRBV19; CDR3nt: TGTGCCAGTAGCACTTGGGACGGCAATCAGCCCCAGCATTTT; CDR3aa: CASSTWDGNQPQHF
len: 17; abundance: .; j_gene: TRBJ2-7; d_gene: .; v_gene: TRBV28; CDR3nt: TGTGCCAGCAGTCCAATAAAAGCCGGGACACAGGTCTACGAGCAGTACTTC; CDR3aa: CASSPIKAGTQVYEQYF
len: 10; abundance: .; j_gene: TRBJ2-7; d_gene: .; v_gene: TRBV12-5; CDR3nt: TGTGCTAGTGTCGCGAATGAGCAGTACTTC; CDR3aa: CASVANEQYF
len: 14; abundance: .; j_gene: TRBJ2-7; d_gene: .; v_gene: TRBV5-1; CDR3nt: TGCGCCAGCAGCTTGGTTGCGGTTACCTACGAGCAGTACTTC; CDR3aa: CASSLVAVTYEQYF
len: 13; abundance: .; j_gene: TRBJ2-7; d_gene: .; v_gene: TRBV11-2; CDR3nt: TGTGCCAGCAGCTTAGAGCCCTTGAACGAGCAGTACTTC; CDR3aa: CASSLEPLNEQYF
len: 17; abundance: .; j_gene: TRBJ1-3; d_gene: .; v_gene: TRBV6-4; CDR3nt: TGTGCCAGCAGTGACTCAGGAGGGAACCTCTCTGGAAACACCATATATTTT; CDR3aa: CASSDSGGNLSGNTIYF
len: 16; abundance: once; j_gene: TRBJ1-1; d_gene: .; v_gene: TRBV2; CDR3nt: TGTGCCAGCAGTTTTGAGTTACAGCACATGAACACTGAAGCTTTCTTT; CDR3aa: CASSFELQHMNTEAFF
len: 14; abundance: .; j_gene: TRBJ2-7; d_gene: TRBD2; v_gene: TRBV30; CDR3nt: TGTGCCTGGAGGGGCAGGGACTACTCCTACGAGCAGTACTTC; CDR3aa: CAWRGRDYSYEQYF
len: 14; abundance: .; j_gene: TRBJ2-1; d_gene: TRBD2; v_gene: TRBV7-9; CDR3nt: TGTGCCAGCAGCCTAGGACTAGCGGACAATGAGCAGTTCTTC; CDR3aa: CASSLGLADNEQFF
len: 11; abundance: .; j_gene: TRBJ2-5; d_gene: .; v_gene: TRBV6-1; CDR3nt: TGTGCCAGCAGTGAAGGGGGACGCCAGTACTTC; CDR3aa: CASSEGGRQYF
len: 14; abundance: few; j_gene: TRBJ1-5; d_gene: TRBD1; v_gene: TRBV28; CDR3nt: TGTGCCAGCAGCCCAAGAGGGGGCAGAGAGCCCCAGCATTTT; CDR3aa: CASSPRGGREPQHF
len: 17; abundance: .; j_gene: TRBJ2-1; d_gene: .; v_gene: TRBV27; CDR3nt: TGTGCCAGCAGTTTATACGGGTACGGGAGCTCCTACAATGAGCAGTTCTTC; CDR3aa: CASSLYGYGSSYNEQFF
len: 15; abundance: .; j_gene: TRBJ2-7; d_gene: TRBD1; v_gene: TRBV6-1; CDR3nt: TGTGCCAGCAGTGAAGGCCGGGACAGGGTAAGCGAGCAGTACTTC; CDR3aa: CASSEGRDRVSEQYF
len: 14; abundance: .; j_gene: TRBJ2-7; d_gene: TRBD1; v_gene: TRBV27; CDR3nt: TGTGCCAGCAGTTCCCGGGACAGATCCTACGAGCAGTACTTC; CDR3aa: CASSSRDRSYEQYF
len: 16; abundance: .; j_gene: TRBJ2-3; d_gene: TRBD2; v_gene: TRBV28; CDR3nt: TGTGCCAGCAGTACTCCTACCGGGACTAGCGGAGATACGCAGTATTTT; CDR3aa: CASSTPTGTSGDTQYF
len: 15; abundance: .; j_gene: TRBJ2-7; d_gene: TRBD2; v_gene: TRBV28; CDR3nt: TGTGCCAGCAGATCGACCGGGACTAGGACGATTGAGCAGTACTTC; CDR3aa: CASRSTGTRTIEQYF
len: 19; abundance: once; j_gene: TRBJ2-5; d_gene: TRBD2; v_gene: TRBV2; CDR3nt: TGTGCCAGCAGCCCGGGGGGGAGTACTAGCGGGATTATACAAGAGACCCAGTACTTC; CDR3aa: CASSPGGSTSGIIQETQYF
len: 11; abundance: .; j_gene: TRBJ2-1; d_gene: .; v_gene: TRBV5-1; CDR3nt: TGCGCCAGCAGCTTGTCAAATGAGCAGTTCTTC; CDR3aa: CASSLSNEQFF
len: 15; abundance: once; j_gene: TRBJ2-7; d_gene: .; v_gene: TRBV19; CDR3nt: TGTGCCAGTAGTATAATAGGGGGAGGCCCATACGAGCAGTACTTC; CDR3aa: CASSIIGGGPYEQYF
len: 14; abundance: few; j_gene: TRBJ1-1; d_gene: .; v_gene: TRBV27; CDR3nt: TGTGCCAGCAGTCCCAGGGTAGGGTCTACCGAAGCTTTCTTT; CDR3aa: CASSPRVGSTEAFF
len: 19; abundance: .; j_gene: TRBJ2-7; d_gene: TRBD2; v_gene: TRBV4-1; CDR3nt: TGCGCCAGCAGCCAAGAACAGCCGAGCGAACTAGCGGGAGATTACGAGCAGTACTTC; CDR3aa: CASSQEQPSELAGDYEQYF
len: 15; abundance: .; j_gene: TRBJ2-7; d_gene: .; v_gene: TRBV29-1; CDR3nt: TGCAGCGTGAGTCTTGGACAGAGCCTCTCCTACGAGCAGTACTTC; CDR3aa: CSVSLGQSLSYEQYF
len: 15; abundance: many; j_gene: TRBJ2-7; d_gene: .; v_gene: TRBV27; CDR3nt: TGTGCCAGCAGTTTAGGAGCCATTTCCTACGACGAGCAGTACTTC; CDR3aa: CASSLGAISYDEQYF